What follows are 19 T cell receptor beta chains derived from one specimen sequenced in a study of blood T cell repertoires in COVID-19. The repertoire was sequenced with immunoSEQ multiplex PCR; TCRdb's copy has only in-frame clones and lacks some. This table holds 92,000 or so clones, 88% found once. Sequencing used peripheral blood. These receptors originate from a man between 60 and 75 years old with acute or convalescent COVID-19.

This clone was observed a single time. The chain carries TRBV28 and TRBJ1-5; TRBD1 matches at 7 bases. Germline CDR1 and CDR2: MDHEN and SYDVKM. This CDR3 spans 20 amino acids. V was clipped by 2 bases and J by 1 base; unmatched bases: 17. This CDR3 reads CASSLRPRWGTVRSNQPQHF. CDR3 in DNA: TGTGCCAGCAGTTTACGCCCGAGGTGGGGGACAGTGCGAAGCAATCAGCCCCAGCATTTT.

V and J are TRBV19 and TRBJ1-5, with 10 nucleotides matching TRBD1. This CDR3 region has 14 residues. Germline assignment: CDR1 LNHDA and CDR2 SQIVND (reference sequence). V was clipped by 6 bases and J by 7 bases; unmatched bases: 6. The CDR3 coding sequence is TGTGCCAGTAGAGGGACAGGGGATTTCCAGCCCCAGCATTTT. This codes for CASRGTGDFQPQHF.

V is TRBV10-3 and J is TRBJ1-2; TRBD1 matches at 11 bases. The CDR3 covers 15 residues. The ends lost 0 bases at V and 4 bases at J; junction bases unmatched: 1. The germline V gene encodes CDR1 ENHRY and CDR2 SYGVKD. CDR3 coding DNA: TGTGCCATCAGTGAGTCGGGACAGGGGGGCTATGGCTACACCTTC. Translated: CAISESGQGGYGYTF.

V and J are TRBV20-1 and TRBJ2-7, with 7 positions matching TRBD2. After removal of 3 bases from V and 2 bases from J, the junction contained 13 bases not matched to a gene. Germline V gene sequence: CDR1 DFQATT, CDR2 SNEGSKA (reference sequence). The CDR3 consists of 16 residues. The CDR3 nucleotides read TGCAGTGCTAGTCCCACGGGGGGTCAATCCACCTACGAGCAGTACTTC. As protein: CSASPTGGQSTYEQYF.

V is TRBV4-1 and J is TRBJ2-2; 10 nucleotides match TRBD1. Looked up from germline, CDR1 is MGHRA and CDR2 is YSYEKL. The CDR3 runs 17 residues. After removal of 0 bases from V and 2 bases from J, the junction contained 3 bases not matched to a gene. CDR3: CASSQDRDRGNTGELFF. In DNA, the CDR3 is TGCGCCAGCAGCCAAGATAGGGACAGGGGAAACACCGGGGAGCTGTTTTTT.

This chain connects TRBV9 to TRBJ2-2; 7 nucleotides agree with TRBD2. The CDR3 totals 16 residues. The V segment lost 0 bases and the J segment 1 base; nucleotides outside the gene matches: 3. Germline CDR1 reads SGDLS; CDR2 reads YYNGEE. The chain's CDR3 is CASSVGASGNTGELFF. DNA for the CDR3: TGTGCCAGCAGCGTAGGGGCTAGCGGGAACACCGGGGAGCTGTTTTTT.

The rearrangement joins TRBV9 to TRBJ2-7; 7 bases agree with TRBD2. This CDR3 contains 18 residues. J gave up 4 bases and V 4 bases, and 20 bases lay outside the gene matches. Germline V gene data show CDR1 as SGDLS and CDR2 as YYNGEE. The CDR3 DNA is TGTGCCAGCAGCTTGGGGGGAGAGGTGGGAGGGCCAAAGTACGAGCAGTACTTC. Encoded protein: CASSLGGEVGGPKYEQYF.

The chain recombines TRBV30 with TRBJ1-1; 9 bases agree with TRBD1. V lost 5 bases and J lost 7; bases outside the gene matches: 14. CDR1 GTSNPN and CDR2 SVGIG come from the germline V gene (reference sequence). The CDR3 loop spans 15 amino acids. Here the CDR3 reads CAWDGTGRSSSEAFF. For the CDR3, the DNA is TGTGCCTGGGACGGGACAGGGCGAAGTAGTAGTGAAGCTTTCTTT.

The rearrangement uses TRBV6-5 and TRBJ1-4, with 8 bases fitting TRBD1. The germline CDR1 and CDR2 sequences are MNHEY and SVGAGI. CDR3 size: 15 residues. The ends lost 6 bases at V and 3 bases at J; junction bases unmatched: 6. The CDR3 loop reads CASSENRGSNEKLFF. CDR3 DNA sequence: TGTGCCAGCAGCGAGAACAGGGGGTCTAATGAAAAACTGTTTTTT.

The J gene is TRBJ1-5, the V gene TRBV7-5; TRBD1, as called in the table, went unchecked against the DNA. TRBV7-5 is described as a pseudogene. CDR3 length: 16 residues. As DNA, the CDR3 is TGTGTCAGAAGCTTAGGCTCCAGGGGTTGCAATCAGCCCCAGCATTTT. This gives the protein CVRSLGSRGCNQPQHF.

This clone was detected only once. The V call is TRBV18, the J call TRBJ2-5; 8 nucleotides line up with TRBD2. The CDR3 spans 15 residues. Germline values: CDR1 KGHSH, CDR2 LQKENI. V shed 2 bases and J 2 bases; nucleotides not matched to a gene: 4. The CDR3 protein is CASSPSSGVQETQYF. CDR3 nucleotide sequence: TGTGCCAGCTCACCAAGTAGCGGGGTTCAAGAGACCCAGTACTTC.

This clone was seen a single time. CDR3: CASSFGRGDTQYF. DNA of the CDR3: TGTGCCAGCAGCTTTGGCAGGGGGGATACGCAGTATTTT. The rearrangement joins TRBV7-9 to TRBJ2-3; 7 bases line up with TRBD1. The junction had 3 bases not matched to a gene; V was cut back by 3 bases and J by 6 bases. The CDR3 sequence is 13 residues long. Germline CDR1 and CDR2: SEHNR and FQNEAQ (reference sequence).

The chain carries TRBV15 and TRBJ1-2; D is uncertain. V gave up 1 base and J gave up 5 bases, with 11 bases separating them. The CDR3 runs to 14 residues. Looked up from germline, CDR1 is LNHNV and CDR2 is YYDKDF (reference sequence). CDR3 bases: TGTGCCACCAGCAGAGGGGGAGCAGATTATGGCTACACCTTC. This encodes CATSRGGADYGYTF.

This chain's CDR3 is CASSLHGRASYNEQFF. The CDR3 DNA reads TGTGCCAGCAGCTTGCACGGCAGGGCTTCCTACAATGAGCAGTTCTTC. The chain has TRBV11-2 and TRBJ2-1, with D tentatively TRBD1 (5 bases). Germline values: CDR1 SGHAT, CDR2 FQNNGV. CDR3 size: 16 residues. The V end was cut by 3 bases, the J end by 1 base, with 13 bases between.

This sequence joins TRBV30 and TRBJ1-1, with 10 bases matching TRBD1. Germline assignment: CDR1 GTSNPN and CDR2 SVGIG (reference sequence). Trimming at V came to 5 bases and at J to 0 bases, leaving 0 bases not matched to a gene. The CDR3 extends over 13 amino acids. CDR3 amino acids: CAWGTGVNTEAFF. The CDR3, as DNA: TGTGCCTGGGGGACAGGGGTGAACACTGAAGCTTTCTTT.

The chain carries TRBV29-1 and TRBJ1-1, with TRBD1 as a possible D gene (6 bases). The CDR3 is 11 amino acids. Trimming stripped 5 bases from V and 5 bases from J, with 9 bases between. The germline gives CDR1 SQVTM, CDR2 ANQGSEA. The CDR3: CSVTQGTEAFF. The CDR3 DNA reads TGCAGCGTTACCCAGGGGACTGAAGCTTTCTTT.

This sequence joins TRBV20-1 and TRBJ1-2; tentatively, D is TRBD1 (5 bases). The CDR3 has 11 amino acids. The germline V gene has CDR1 DFQATT and CDR2 SNEGSKA (reference sequence). Trimming stripped 6 bases from V and 5 bases from J, with 10 bases between. The CDR3 is CSATTDYGYTF. The CDR3, as DNA: TGCAGTGCCACGACAGATTATGGCTACACCTTC.

This chain links TRBV18 with TRBJ1-6; D gene ambiguous. In germline, CDR1 is KGHSH, CDR2 LQKENI. The CDR3 sequence is 15 residues long. The V end was cut by 0 bases, the J end by 10 bases, with 13 bases between. The CDR3 protein is CASSPPTGKNSPLHF. Here the CDR3 DNA reads TGTGCCAGCTCACCACCGACCGGGAAAAACTCACCCCTCCACTTT.

This clone came up a few times. CDR3 amino acids: CASSYNGAAGYTF. The CDR3 bases are TGTGCCAGCAGTTACAATGGGGCGGCCGGCTACACCTTC. This chain links TRBV6-6 with TRBJ1-2; a weak D match, TRBD1 (5 bases). The CDR3 loop spans 13 amino acids. Trimming left V 2 bases short and J 8 bases short, with 12 bases between. Germline loops: CDR1 MNHNY, CDR2 SVGAGI (reference sequence).